A single sample gave rise to the 14 T cell receptor beta chains below, sequenced in a study of cytomegalovirus exposure and HLA in healthy donors. PCR primers comprised 60 Vbeta and 13 Jbeta primers. Some clones are missing from TCRdb's copy, which holds only in-frame ones; the method was immunoSEQ multiplex PCR. The sample yields around 150,000 clones, 70% to 90% seen once. The sample consisted of PBMCs. The receptors come from a woman between 18 and 30 years old in good health and CMV-seronegative.

The genes are TRBV5-1 and TRBJ2-5; 8 positions agree with TRBD1. The CDR3 has 14 residues. Germline V CDR1 and CDR2: SGHRS, YFSETQ. Trimming at V came to 2 bases and at J to 2 bases, leaving 2 bases not matched to a gene. As DNA, the CDR3 is TGCGCCAGCAGCTTCCAGGGGGCACAAGAGACCCAGTACTTC. The encoded protein is CASSFQGAQETQYF.

The chain links TRBV6-6 to TRBJ2-6; D is unclear. The CDR3 contains 15 residues. In germline, CDR1 is MNHNY, CDR2 SVGAGI (reference sequence). The ends were cut back, 4 bases at V and 4 bases at J, with 11 bases in the middle. The CDR3 sequence is CASSSLLVGANVLTF. Written as DNA, the CDR3 is TGTGCCAGCAGTTCCCTACTGGTGGGGGCCAACGTCCTGACTTTC.

This chain links TRBV10-3 with TRBJ1-5; possibly TRBD1 for D (5 bases). The CDR3 sequence is 14 residues long. Looked up from germline, CDR1 is ENHRY and CDR2 is SYGVKD. With 2 bases removed from V and 2 bases from J, the gap between germline ends came to 7 bases. CDR3 nucleotide sequence: TGTGCCATCAGTGAGAGGGGTCGCAATCAGCCCCAGCATTTT. Its translation is CAISERGRNQPQHF.

The chain carries TRBV5-6 and TRBJ2-2; the match to TRBD2 covers 12 bases. CDR3 size: 16 residues. Germline loops: CDR1 SGHDT, CDR2 YYEEEE. Germline trimming cut 4 bases from V and 3 bases from J; bases unmatched to any gene: 4. The CDR3 DNA sequence: TGTGCCAGCAGCACACTAGCGGGGGGTTACACCGGGGAGCTGTTTTTT. It yields the protein CASSTLAGGYTGELFF.

Comment on this clone: The germline gene is not matched at one end of the junction; a read error may be the cause. The chain has TRBV7-9 and TRBJ2-7, with 8 bases identical to TRBD2. CDR1 and CDR2 from the germline V gene are SEHNR and FQNEAQ (reference sequence). This CDR3 spans 14 amino acids. The DNA of the CDR3 is TGTTCCAGCAGCTTAGGTCTAGCGGGCGACGAGCAGTACTTC. This encodes CSSSLGLAGDEQYF. The full variable domain, completed using reference TRBV7-9 and TRBJ2-7, is DTGVSQNPRHKITKRGQNVTFRCDPISEHNRLYWYRQTLGQGPEFLTYFQNEAQLEKSRLLSDRFSAERPKGSFSTLEIQRTEQGDSAMYLCSSSLGLAGDEQYFGPGTRLTVT.

The chain combines TRBV7-8 with TRBJ2-7; D is uncertain. Trimming cost V 5 bases and J 5 bases, with 13 bases left between them. The CDR3 runs 13 residues. CDR1 SGHVS and CDR2 FQNEAQ come from the germline V gene. In nucleotides, the CDR3 is TGTGCCAGCAGCCATGAGCTCTTCCACGAGCAGTACTTC. Its translation: CASSHELFHEQYF.

The gene calls are TRBV30 and TRBJ2-7, with 7 bases fitting TRBD2. V shed 3 bases, J shed 2 bases, and the junction held 7 bases outside the gene matches. Germline loops: CDR1 GTSNPN, CDR2 SVGIG (reference sequence). This CDR3 is 14 amino acids long. In DNA, the CDR3 is TGTGCCTGGAGCGCTGGCGGGAGCGCCTACGAGCAGTACTTC. It yields the protein CAWSAGGSAYEQYF.

The V gene is TRBV2, the J gene TRBJ2-3, with TRBD1 matching over 9 bases. This CDR3 is built from 16 residues. Germline-derived CDR1 and CDR2 are SNHLY and FYNNEI. Trimming at V came to 6 bases and at J to 3 bases, leaving 10 bases not matched to a gene. The CDR3 region is CASRPGQGRRTDTQYF. The DNA of the CDR3 is TGTGCCAGCAGGCCGGGACAGGGCCGTAGGACAGATACGCAGTATTTT.

The chain has TRBV30 and TRBJ2-1, with TRBD2 matching 7 bases. J gave up 6 bases and V 3 bases, and 8 bases lay outside the gene matches. Germline V gene data show CDR1 as GTSNPN and CDR2 as SVGIG (reference sequence). The CDR3 is 14 residues long. The chain's CDR3 is CAWRAAGVSNEQFF. CDR3 DNA: TGTGCCTGGAGGGCGGCGGGAGTGTCCAATGAGCAGTTCTTC.

The V call is TRBV2, the J call TRBJ2-5, with a possible D match to TRBD1 (7 bases). Germline CDR1 reads SNHLY; CDR2 reads FYNNEI. With 10 bases removed from V and 5 bases from J, the gap between germline ends came to 11 bases. The CDR3 covers 11 residues. CDR3 DNA sequence: TGTGCCACAGGGGGGTCTGAGACCCAGTACTTC. The encoded protein is CATGGSETQYF.

This clone was counted a few times. This sequence joins TRBV5-4 and TRBJ1-4, with 11 bases matching TRBD1. The CDR3 has 14 amino acids. J was trimmed by 7 bases and V by 7 bases; bases with no gene match: 6. Germline assignment: CDR1 SGHNT and CDR2 YYREEE (reference sequence). The CDR3 is CASGGQGAGEKLFF. Written as DNA, the CDR3 is TGTGCCAGCGGAGGACAGGGGGCGGGTGAAAAACTGTTTTTT. Drawing the rest from reference TRBV5-4 and TRBJ1-4, the complete variable domain is ETGVTQSPTHLIKTRGQQVTLRCSSQSGHNTVSWYQQALGQGPQFIFQYYREEENGRGNFPPRFSGLQFPNYSSELNVNALELDDSALYLCASGGQGAGEKLFFGSGTQLSVL.

The V and J genes are TRBV18 and TRBJ2-7, with D perhaps matching TRBD1 (6 bases). The CDR3 runs 13 residues. Germline loops: CDR1 KGHSH, CDR2 LQKENI. Trimming took off 2 bases at V and 2 bases at J, with 7 bases between the two ends. CDR3 sequence: CASSPTGPYEQYF. The CDR3 DNA follows: TGTGCCAGCTCACCAACAGGGCCCTACGAGCAGTACTTC.

The rearrangement uses TRBV10-3 and TRBJ1-5, with D possibly matching TRBD1 (5 bases). Trimming cost V 6 bases and J 2 bases, with 11 bases left between them. Germline CDR1 reads ENHRY; CDR2 reads SYGVKD. CDR3 size: 14 residues. The CDR3 loop is CAIRAGIGNQPQHF. DNA for the CDR3: TGTGCCATCAGAGCAGGGATTGGCAATCAGCCCCAGCATTTT.

V gene TRBV5-1 combines with J gene TRBJ2-1; 8 nucleotides match TRBD2. The V gene's germline CDR1 is SGHRS and CDR2 YFSETQ. The V segment lost 6 bases and the J segment 0 bases; nucleotides outside the gene matches: 11. The length of the CDR3 is 17 residues. The CDR3 nucleotides read TGCGCCAGCACCAACTTTAGCGGGGCCCACTCCTACAATGAGCAGTTCTTC. This gives the protein CASTNFSGAHSYNEQFF.